This T cell receptor (beta chain) was sequenced for a study of cytotoxic CD8 clonotypes in ibrutinib-treated CLL. Study-wide background: Mean per-sample yields comprised roughly 280,000 productive templates and 85,000 to 95,000 productive rearrangements.

Clones were read by immunoSEQ multiplex PCR, and TCRdb kept only the in-frame ones, dropping some. In the table there are fewer than 13,000 clones, roughly three quarters of which are singletons. In its sample, this clone was seen once. CDR3 length equals 14 residues. Germline CDR1 LNHDA, CDR2 SQIVND (reference sequence). Trimming at V came to 7 bases and at J to 7 bases, leaving 10 bases not matched to a gene. This rearrangement joins TRBV19 to TRBJ2-1, with 7 bases aligning to TRBD1. The clonotype originates from a human donor with chronic lymphocytic leukemia. Sequenced material: PBMCs, taken at disease progression, from a patient treated with ibrutinib. The CDR3 sequence: CASIRQGNNNEQFF. CDR3 in DNA: TGTGCCAGTATTCGACAGGGAAACAATAATGAGCAGTTCTTC.